This T cell receptor (beta chain) was recorded in a study of OX40 agonist ivuxolimab in advanced cancers. Study-wide context: Patients received intravenous ivuxolimab every 2 weeks at 0.01 to 10 mg/kg. Hepatocellular carcinoma, melanoma, renal cell or head and neck cancer occurred in dose-escalation patients. The group had a mean age of 60 years, ranged from about 20 to 79, and was around 86% male.

V gave up 3 bases and J gave up 5 bases, with 17 bases separating them. Germline V lookup: CDR1 SQVTM, CDR2 ANQGSEA. This CDR3 is 15 amino acids long. Overall study findings and caveats: The average count of expanded clones was higher among CD8+ T cells than among CD4+.

On this clone itself: What it recognizes is unknown.

Method: immunoSEQ multiplex PCR; TCRdb's copy keeps in-frame clones and lacks some. The sample holds around 85,000 clones, under 95% seen once. Source: CD4+ or CD8+ T cells sorted from blood, taken in a trial of the OX40 agonist ivuxolimab. The clonotype comes from an adult with an advanced solid tumor such as melanoma, head and neck, liver or kidney cancer. The rearrangement links TRBV29-1 to TRBJ2-1; tentatively, D is TRBD1 or TRBD2 (5 bases each). This CDR3 is CSVEVLWDQNNEQFF. CDR3 in DNA: TGCAGCGTTGAGGTATTATGGGACCAAAACAATGAGCAGTTCTTC.